A single sample gave rise to the 28 T cell receptor beta chains below, sequenced in a study of OX40 agonist ivuxolimab in advanced cancers. Only in-frame clones appear in the TCRdb table, and some are missing; sequencing was by immunoSEQ multiplex PCR. This table has around 64,000 clones, around 84% appearing once. This sample comprised CD4+ or CD8+ T cells sorted from blood, obtained in a trial of the OX40 agonist ivuxolimab. The receptors shown here come from an adult with an advanced solid tumor such as melanoma, head and neck, liver or kidney cancer.

The gene calls are TRBV6-1 and TRBJ1-2; D is ambiguous. The V gene lost 3 bases and the J gene lost 4 bases, with 9 bases spanning the gap. Germline CDR1 is MNHNS and CDR2 is SASEGT. CDR3 length: 13 residues. The CDR3 here is CASSEKVTYGYTF. For the CDR3, the DNA is TGTGCCAGCAGTGAGAAGGTCACCTATGGCTACACCTTC.

Comments on this clone: Other nucleotide sequences from this sample produce the same CDR3. The rearrangement uses TRBV6-5 and TRBJ1-3; 10 bases are a match to TRBD1. Germline values: CDR1 MNHEY, CDR2 SVGAGI. The CDR3 has 16 residues. Trimming took 0 bases from V and 2 from J; bases not matched to a gene: 1. CDR3 sequence: CASSYSGTGAGNTIYF. As DNA, the CDR3 is TGTGCCAGCAGTTACTCAGGGACAGGGGCTGGAAACACCATATATTTT.

The genes are TRBV6-5 and TRBJ2-1; 8 nucleotides line up with TRBD2. The germline gives CDR1 MNHEY, CDR2 SVGAGI. The CDR3 contains 15 residues. The V gene end was trimmed by 6 bases and the J gene end by 2 bases; junction bases not matched to a gene: 6. This CDR3 is CASRTGGNPYNEQFF. The CDR3 nucleotides read TGTGCCAGCAGGACGGGGGGGAATCCCTACAATGAGCAGTTCTTC.

The chain employs TRBV2 and TRBJ2-2, with D perhaps given as TRBD1 or TRBD2 (5 bases each). The V end lost 7 bases, the J end lost 5 bases, and 11 bases lay between the germline ends. The CDR3 is 13 amino acids. CDR1 SNHLY and CDR2 FYNNEI come from the germline V gene. The CDR3 here is CASNSWGTGELFF. Written as DNA, the CDR3 is TGTGCCAGCAATAGTTGGGGGACCGGGGAGCTGTTTTTT.

The CDR3 sequence is CASSSQYEQYF. CDR3 coding DNA: TGTGCCAGCAGCTCCCAATACGAGCAGTACTTC. J is TRBJ2-7 and V is TRBV11-2; no clear D gene. The CDR3 length is 11 residues. CDR1 is SGHAT and CDR2 is FQNNGV in the germline V gene. Between the trimmed V and J ends, which lost 4 bases and 4 bases, there was a span of 5 bases.

The V gene is TRBV7-2, the J gene TRBJ1-1; 8 bases match TRBD1. V lost 5 bases, J lost 4 bases, and 6 bases stayed unmatched. The CDR3 contains 14 residues. Germline assignment: CDR1 SGHTA and CDR2 FQGNSA. The CDR3 sequence: CASSLQGAGTEAFF. CDR3 DNA: TGTGCCAGCAGCCTCCAGGGGGCTGGCACTGAAGCTTTCTTT.

The V gene is TRBV7-9, the J gene TRBJ2-5, with TRBD2 matching over 10 bases. The CDR3 is 14 residues long. Germline V CDR1 and CDR2: SEHNR, FQNEAQ (reference sequence). The ends lost 5 bases at V and 6 bases at J; junction bases unmatched: 6. The CDR3 is CASSTPSGRKTQYF. In DNA, the CDR3 is TGTGCCAGCAGCACACCTAGCGGGAGAAAGACCCAGTACTTC.

This clone was seen just once. The chain links TRBV5-1 to TRBJ2-1, with D maybe TRBD2 (6 bases). CDR3 size: 18 residues. With 2 bases removed from V and 5 bases from J, the gap between germline ends came to 23 bases. Germline CDR1 SGHRS, CDR2 YFSETQ. The CDR3 protein is CASSLNPLRDWVHNEQFF. In DNA, the CDR3 is TGCGCCAGCAGCTTAAATCCCCTCCGGGACTGGGTCCACAATGAGCAGTTCTTC.

The chain couples TRBV6-4 to TRBJ2-2; possibly TRBD2 for D (6 bases). CDR1 MRHNA and CDR2 SNTAGT come from the germline V gene. The V and J ends lost 5 bases and 6 bases respectively, with 10 bases between them. This CDR3 comprises 13 residues. The CDR3 reads CASSPGGAGELFF. For the CDR3, the DNA is TGTGCCAGCAGTCCCGGGGGTGCCGGGGAGCTGTTTTTT.

The chain links TRBV6-5 to TRBJ1-5, with 7 bases that match TRBD1. This CDR3 is built from 15 residues. Per the germline V gene, CDR1 is MNHEY and CDR2 is SVGAGI. The V and J ends lost 0 bases and 2 bases, in that order; junction bases with no gene match: 1. The CDR3 DNA reads TGTGCCAGCAGTTACTCAGGGGGCGGCAATCAGCCCCAGCATTTT. Translation gives CASSYSGGGNQPQHF.

In regard to this clone: This clone may be a read error of a much larger clone one base away. CDR3 bases: TGTGCCAGCAGCTTCAATCAGCCCCAGCATTTT. It is translated as CASSFNQPQHF. The V gene is TRBV6-1, the J gene TRBJ1-5; D ambiguous. Trimming left V 6 bases short and J 3 bases short, with 3 bases between. CDR1 MNHNS and CDR2 SASEGT come from the germline V gene. The CDR3 is 11 residues long.

The chain is built from TRBV2 and TRBJ2-3; D is possibly TRBD1 (5 bases). Trimming removed 5 bases from V and 6 bases from J, with 12 bases in between. CDR1 and CDR2 from the germline V gene are SNHLY and FYNNEI. The CDR3 has 13 residues. As DNA, the CDR3 is TGTGCCAGCAGTACCCAAAAGGGGGATACGCAGTATTTT. Its protein is CASSTQKGDTQYF.

The chain employs TRBV7-2 and TRBJ1-1; D gene ambiguous. CDR1 and CDR2 (germline): SGHTA, FQGNSA. This CDR3 comprises 15 residues. The V and J ends lost 1 base and 10 bases respectively, with 19 bases between them. CDR3 sequence reads: CASSLVIYGESAAFF. The CDR3 DNA sequence: TGTGCCAGCAGCTTAGTAATATATGGGGAGTCAGCAGCTTTCTTT.

The chain employs TRBV10-3 and TRBJ2-7, with D possibly matching TRBD2 (6 bases). V lost 4 bases to trimming and J lost 1 base, with 17 bases between them. This CDR3 contains 16 residues. Germline-derived CDR1 and CDR2 are ENHRY and SYGVKD. CDR3 sequence (DNA): TGTGCCATCAGTGCAGGCGTGGGGGGTTTATCCTACGAGCAGTACTTC. Protein: CAISAGVGGLSYEQYF.

This chain joins TRBV7-9 and TRBJ1-4; no clear D. With 5 bases removed from V and 0 bases from J, the gap between germline ends came to 10 bases. The CDR3 runs to 15 residues. Germline values: CDR1 SEHNR, CDR2 FQNEAQ (reference sequence). CDR3 bases: TGTGCCAGCAGCCTCACCCTAACAACTAATGAAAAACTGTTTTTT. Its protein product is CASSLTLTTNEKLFF.

This clone was detected only once. This chain joins TRBV5-1 and TRBJ2-2; no clear D. Trimming shortened V by 0 bases and J by 6 bases, and 9 bases separated the two germline ends. This CDR3 has 14 amino acids. Per germline, CDR1 SGHRS and CDR2 YFSETQ. CDR3 amino acids: CASSLAEVPGELFF. The CDR3 coding sequence is TGCGCCAGCAGCTTGGCCGAGGTCCCCGGGGAGCTGTTTTTT. Variable domain in full (rest from reference TRBV5-1 and TRBJ2-2): KAGVTQTPRYLIKTRGQQVTLSCSPISGHRSVSWYQQTPGQGLQFLFEYFSETQRNKGNFPGRFSGRQFSNSRSEMNVSTLELGDSALYLCASSLAEVPGELFFGEGSRLTVL.

The V call is TRBV5-1, the J call TRBJ1-1; D call uncertain. The CDR3 is 17 amino acids. Per germline, CDR1 SGHRS and CDR2 YFSETQ. With 0 bases removed from V and 6 bases from J, the gap between germline ends came to 21 bases. In DNA, the CDR3 is TGCGCCAGCAGCTTGGGACTGGGTCGGTCGGTGTTCGCTGAAGCTTTCTTT. It yields the protein CASSLGLGRSVFAEAFF. The variable domain in full, with the rest retrieved from reference TRBV5-1 and TRBJ1-1, is KAGVTQTPRYLIKTRGQQVTLSCSPISGHRSVSWYQQTPGQGLQFLFEYFSETQRNKGNFPGRFSGRQFSNSRSEMNVSTLELGDSALYLCASSLGLGRSVFAEAFFGQGTRLTVV.

CDR3 coding DNA: TGCGCCAGCAGCCAAGAAAATTCAGGGTTGGGAGGAAAACTGTTTTTT. Translated, it gives CASSQENSGLGGKLFF. This chain connects TRBV4-1 to TRBJ1-4; D is perhaps TRBD1 (5 bases). Germline CDR1 and CDR2: MGHRA and YSYEKL. The V gene lost 0 bases and the J gene lost 10 bases, with 18 bases spanning the gap. The CDR3 length is 16 residues.

The CDR3 region is CASSEATGGYSYNEQFF. CDR3 in DNA: TGTGCCAGCAGTGAAGCGACAGGGGGGTATTCCTACAATGAGCAGTTCTTC. The chain is built from TRBV6-1 and TRBJ2-1, with 9 nucleotides matching TRBD1. Trimming cost V 0 bases and J 1 base; bases outside gene matches: 4. The CDR3 contains 17 residues. CDR1 is MNHNS, CDR2 SASEGT, per germline.

The V call is TRBV9, the J call TRBJ1-2; D is ambiguous. The CDR3 is made up of 13 amino acids. V was shortened by 1 base and J by 1 base, with 5 bases between the two germline ends. CDR1 and CDR2 from the germline V gene are SGDLS and YYNGEE. CDR3 residues: CASSVQNNYGYTF. CDR3 sequence (DNA): TGTGCCAGCAGCGTACAGAATAACTATGGCTACACCTTC.

This clone was observed a few times. The V gene is TRBV6-5, the J gene TRBJ1-6; D is uncertain. Deletions cut 4 bases from V and 7 bases from J, with 11 bases between. The germline V gene encodes CDR1 MNHEY and CDR2 SVGAGI. The CDR3 is 14 amino acids. The CDR3 nucleotides are TGTGCCAGCAGTTTCACGGACGGCAATTCACCCCTCCACTTT. It encodes CASSFTDGNSPLHF.

The gene calls are TRBV25-1 and TRBJ2-2; tentatively, D is TRBD1 or TRBD2 (5 bases each). Looked up from germline, CDR1 is MGHDK and CDR2 is SYGVNS. The length of the CDR3 is 15 residues. V was pared by 5 bases and J by 1 base, with 11 bases between. The CDR3 bases are TGTGCCAGCAGTTCCGGGACGGGGAACACCGGGGAGCTGTTTTTT. It encodes CASSSGTGNTGELFF.

The chain has TRBV5-1 and TRBJ2-7; no firm D call. The germline CDR1 and CDR2 sequences are SGHRS and YFSETQ. The germline V and J ends were trimmed by 2 bases and 5 bases, with 8 bases remaining between them. The CDR3 contains 12 residues. DNA for the CDR3: TGCGCCAGCAGCTTTCAGGCAAACGAGCAGTACTTC. This translates into CASSFQANEQYF. The entire variable domain, with the rest obtained from reference TRBV5-1 and TRBJ2-7, is as follows: KAGVTQTPRYLIKTRGQQVTLSCSPISGHRSVSWYQQTPGQGLQFLFEYFSETQRNKGNFPGRFSGRQFSNSRSEMNVSTLELGDSALYLCASSFQANEQYFGPGTRLTVT.

The genes are TRBV30 and TRBJ2-1; 8 nucleotides line up with TRBD2. V was pared by 3 bases and J by 9 bases, with 10 bases of the junction left unmatched. The CDR3 has 14 residues. Germline V gene data show CDR1 as GTSNPN and CDR2 as SVGIG (reference sequence). The CDR3 loop is CAWRLQGTRAEQFF. The DNA of the CDR3 is TGTGCCTGGAGGCTCCAAGGGACTAGGGCTGAGCAGTTCTTC.

For this clone: Sequence at one end of the junction differs from germline and may be a read error. The J gene is TRBJ2-5, the V gene TRBV19, with D possibly matching TRBD1 (5 bases). The CDR3 runs 15 residues. Germline assignment: CDR1 LNHDA and CDR2 SQIVND (reference sequence). The CDR3 DNA is TGTGCCAGTAGTGCCCACTCAGATGGGGCAGAGGCCCAGTACTTC. The encoded protein is CASSAHSDGAEAQYF.

V usage is TRBV9 and J usage is TRBJ2-5, with 10 bases fitting TRBD2. V trimming: 0 bases; J trimming: 12 bases; junction bases outside the gene matches: 8. Germline CDR1 SGDLS, CDR2 YYNGEE. This CDR3 spans 14 amino acids. The chain's CDR3 is CASSVVSGRAPKYF. In nucleotides, the CDR3 is TGTGCCAGCAGCGTAGTAAGCGGGAGGGCACCCAAGTACTTC.

The V and J genes are TRBV10-3 and TRBJ1-1, with unresolved D. Germline-derived CDR1 and CDR2 are ENHRY and SYGVKD. This CDR3 contains 14 residues. The V end was cut by 4 bases, the J end by 1 base, with 10 bases between. This CDR3 is CAISARTENTEAFF. CDR3 bases: TGTGCCATCAGTGCGAGGACGGAGAACACTGAAGCTTTCTTT.

The chain has TRBV14 and TRBJ2-1; D unresolved. V dropped 1 base and J dropped 0 bases, with 7 bases sitting between them. The CDR3 runs to 15 residues. Germline loops: CDR1 SGHDN, CDR2 FVKESK. The CDR3 protein is CASSQVASSYNEQFF. CDR3 nucleotides: TGTGCCAGCAGCCAAGTTGCGAGCTCCTACAATGAGCAGTTCTTC. Supplemented by reference TRBV14 and TRBJ2-1, the full variable domain reads EAGVTQFPSHSVIEKGQTVTLRCDPISGHDNLYWYRRVMGKEIKFLLHFVKESKQDESGMPNNRFLAERTGGTYSTLKVQPAELEDSGVYFCASSQVASSYNEQFFGPGTRLTVL.